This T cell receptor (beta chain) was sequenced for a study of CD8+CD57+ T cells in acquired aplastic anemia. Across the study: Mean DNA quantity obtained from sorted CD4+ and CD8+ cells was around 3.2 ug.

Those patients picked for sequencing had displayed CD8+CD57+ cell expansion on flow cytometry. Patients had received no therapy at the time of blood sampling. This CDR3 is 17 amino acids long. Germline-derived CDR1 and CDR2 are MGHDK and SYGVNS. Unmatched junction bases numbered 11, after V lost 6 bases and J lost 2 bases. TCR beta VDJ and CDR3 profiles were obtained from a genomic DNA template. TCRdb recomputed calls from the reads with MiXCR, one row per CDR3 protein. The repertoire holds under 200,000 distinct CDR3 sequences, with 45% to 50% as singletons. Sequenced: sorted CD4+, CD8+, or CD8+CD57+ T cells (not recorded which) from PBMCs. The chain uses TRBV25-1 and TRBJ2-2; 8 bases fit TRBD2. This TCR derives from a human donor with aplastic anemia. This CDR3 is CASRGGTSLRNTGELFF. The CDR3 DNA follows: TGTGCCAGCAGGGGAGGGACTAGTCTTCGAAACACCGGGGAGCTGTTTTTT.